The rows below give T cell receptor beta chains drawn from one sample of a study of cytomegalovirus exposure and HLA in healthy donors. Sequenced by immunoSEQ multiplex PCR; TCRdb stores in-frame clones only, minus some. Of 150,000 to 200,000 clones in the sample, around 80% are singletons; the top ten hold 1.5% to 2%. The specimen was PBMCs. The receptors stem from a man younger than 35 in good health and CMV-seronegative. CDR3s leave out the opening cysteine and the closing phenylalanine or tryptophan. Where a row states a size, it is once, few, many or the class of an expanded clone; other rows omit it.

clone size: -
CDR3 length: 12
V gene: TRBV6-5
CDR3 protein: ASSPGTGQFTQY

clone size: -
CDR3 length: 13
V gene: TRBV7-9
CDR3 protein: ASSLGQGGRETQY

clone size: -
CDR3 length: 14
V gene: TRBV2
CDR3 protein: ASSRGIGSGANVLT

clone size: few
CDR3 length: 16
V gene: TRBV7-9
CDR3 protein: ASSLVKGLALLGATQY

clone size: few
CDR3 length: 13
V gene: TRBV5-6
CDR3 protein: ASSPRTGGIYEQY

clone size: -
CDR3 length: 11
V gene: TRBV10-2
CDR3 protein: ASSISGLREQY

clone size: few
CDR3 length: 12
V gene: TRBV5-6
CDR3 protein: ASNSGGGNYGYT

clone size: few
CDR3 length: 13
V gene: TRBV5-1
CDR3 protein: ASSWDRGRIGELF

clone size: -
CDR3 length: 11
V gene: TRBV5-4
CDR3 protein: ASSLARIDTQY

clone size: -
CDR3 length: 11
V gene: TRBV6-1
CDR3 protein: ASSSGQSYEQY

clone size: -
CDR3 length: 12
V gene: TRBV29-1
CDR3 protein: SVEGHLGDYGYT

clone size: -
CDR3 length: 14
V gene: TRBV7-8
CDR3 protein: ASSPPGFSSGNTIY

clone size: -
CDR3 length: 12
V gene: TRBV7-9
CDR3 protein: ASSPMGGYNEQF

clone size: -
CDR3 length: 11
V gene: TRBV7-9
CDR3 protein: ASSIQGIGGYT

clone size: few
CDR3 length: 12
V gene: TRBV5-1
CDR3 protein: ASSLGREGTEAF

clone size: -
CDR3 length: 13
V gene: TRBV7-9
CDR3 protein: ASSRDYSSYNEQF

clone size: -
CDR3 length: 13
V gene: TRBV18
CDR3 protein: ASSDGTVNTGELF

clone size: -
CDR3 length: 11
V gene: TRBV6-1
CDR3 protein: ASSLGRGQPQH

clone size: -
CDR3 length: 11
V gene: TRBV12-5
CDR3 protein: ASGSRGSQPQH

clone size: -
CDR3 length: 13
V gene: TRBV6-1
CDR3 protein: ASRIRDRASDEQF

clone size: -
CDR3 length: 16
V gene: TRBV5-5
CDR3 protein: ASSLGGYGPARDYRAF

clone size: -
CDR3 length: 12
V gene: TRBV6-1
CDR3 protein: ASNPSGATDTQY

clone size: -
CDR3 length: 13
V gene: TRBV7-7
CDR3 protein: ASSPGRGGLNEQF

clone size: -
CDR3 length: 11
V gene: TRBV28
CDR3 protein: ASRQGYSYEQY

clone size: -
CDR3 length: 13
V gene: TRBV2
CDR3 protein: ASSLAGGNEETQY

clone size: -
CDR3 length: 12
V gene: TRBV5-1
CDR3 protein: ASSLEPSTDTQY

clone size: -
CDR3 length: 20
V gene: TRBV21-1
CDR3 protein: ASSKEVSVDETQQYPTYEQY

clone size: -
CDR3 length: 13
V gene: TRBV11-3
CDR3 protein: ASSLAPGENQPQH

clone size: once
CDR3 length: 17
V gene: TRBV7-8
CDR3 protein: ASSSNRLDRGYSNQPQH

clone size: -
CDR3 length: 12
V gene: TRBV11-2
CDR3 protein: ASSLLPQGGGAF

clone size: -
CDR3 length: 14
V gene: TRBV10-1
CDR3 protein: ASSDRTGRLGETQY

clone size: -
CDR3 length: 16
V gene: TRBV7-7
CDR3 protein: ASSRKSGLAGMAGELF

clone size: -
CDR3 length: 15
V gene: TRBV9
CDR3 protein: ASSVATDREANYGYT

clone size: -
CDR3 length: 12
V gene: TRBV28
CDR3 protein: ASSPRGGTDTQY

clone size: -
CDR3 length: 16
V gene: TRBV19
CDR3 protein: ASSRRPGQGASSYEQY

clone size: -
CDR3 length: 15
V gene: TRBV18
CDR3 protein: ASSPQRQGSSTDTQY

clone size: few
CDR3 length: 13
V gene: TRBV7-3
CDR3 protein: ASSEGETGSNEQY

clone size: -
CDR3 length: 13
V gene: TRBV7-9
CDR3 protein: ASSLGTSDYNEQF

clone size: once
CDR3 length: 12
V gene: TRBV11-2
CDR3 protein: ASSSTGQSYGYT

clone size: once
CDR3 length: 13
V gene: TRBV19
CDR3 protein: ASTQSPWGLKGAF

clone size: -
CDR3 length: 12
V gene: TRBV4-3
CDR3 protein: ASSRSGESDEQF

clone size: once
CDR3 length: 13
V gene: TRBV5-4
CDR3 protein: ASSSRGRINTEAF

clone size: -
CDR3 length: 15
V gene: TRBV2
CDR3 protein: ASSGGTSYSSYNEQF

clone size: -
CDR3 length: 13
V gene: TRBV19
CDR3 protein: ASSAGTAHNEKLF

clone size: -
CDR3 length: 9
V gene: TRBV25-1
CDR3 protein: ASRGQGLLF

clone size: -
CDR3 length: 12
V gene: TRBV7-8
CDR3 protein: ASSLAGPTYEQY